A selection of T cell receptor beta chains follows, all from one sample in a study of T-cell memory formation after mild COVID-19. One entry per CDR3 protein results from TCRdb running MiXCR on the 5' RACE reads. The top ten hold about 21% of the sample, which has approximately 340,000 distinct CDR3 sequences, 10% to 15% seen once. The specimen sequenced was PBMCs or a T cell subset sorted from them (not recorded which). The receptors derive from a man aged 18 to 29 who had mild COVID-19 (a few samples of this study predate the infection). Cell type and time point are not known. Both conserved end residues are part of each CDR3. Each record gives: J gene, D gene, clone size, V gene, CDR3 DNA, CDR3 protein. The D gene is left open where the match is weak. A clone size is listed for some rows: how often the clone was seen (once, few, many), or a class if it is expanded.

TRBJ2-5 | NA | many | TRBV7-9 | TGTGCCAGCAGCTTAGATGATCAGTACTTC | CASSLDDQYF
TRBJ2-1 | NA | NA | TRBV19 | TGTGCCAGTAGTCAGGACAGTTACCTTAATGAGCAGTTCTTC | CASSQDSYLNEQFF
TRBJ2-1 | TRBD1 | NA | TRBV7-2 | TGTGCCAGCAGCACAAGACAGGGCAGAGAGCAGTTCTTC | CASSTRQGREQFF
TRBJ1-4 | NA | many | TRBV11-2 | TGTGCCAGCAGCTTCGTGGGGACTAATGAAAAACTGTTTTTT | CASSFVGTNEKLFF
TRBJ1-2 | TRBD1 | NA | TRBV4-2 | TGTGCCAGCAGCCAAACCCCGGGACAGGGGGTTACAGGCTACACCTTC | CASSQTPGQGVTGYTF
TRBJ2-4 | NA | few | TRBV4-3 | TGCGCCAGCAGCCAGAGCAACATGGGCAAAAACATTCAGTACTTC | CASSQSNMGKNIQYF
TRBJ2-1 | NA | many | TRBV5-6 | TGTGCCAGCAGCCCCTCCTTCCTCTACAATGAGCAGTTCTTC | CASSPSFLYNEQFF
TRBJ2-3 | NA | NA | TRBV7-2 | TGTGCCAGCAGCCCAGCCGCGGGGTTAACAGATACGCAGTATTTT | CASSPAAGLTDTQYF
TRBJ1-5 | NA | few | TRBV11-2 | TGTGCCAGCAGCGGGGTGGGTGGGAATCAGCCCCAGCATTTT | CASSGVGGNQPQHF
TRBJ1-1 | NA | NA | TRBV20-1 | TGCAGTGCTCCGGGGGCGGGAGCTTTCTTT | CSAPGAGAFF
TRBJ2-1 | NA | few | TRBV7-2 | TGTGCCAGCAGCGTCCATAAGAGCTCCTACAATGAGCAGTTCTTC | CASSVHKSSYNEQFF
TRBJ2-5 | NA | NA | TRBV5-1 | TGCGCCAGCAGCGCTGGGGACCGAGGGGGAGAGACCCAGTACTTC | CASSAGDRGGETQYF
TRBJ1-3 | NA | few | TRBV4-1 | TGCGCCAGCAGCCATTGGCAGGACACCAGATACTCTGGAAACACCATATATTTT | CASSHWQDTRYSGNTIYF
TRBJ2-2 | NA | few | TRBV11-2 | TGTGCCAGCAGCTTATCTAGTGCCCCTGGGGAGCTGTTTTTT | CASSLSSAPGELFF
TRBJ2-3 | NA | NA | TRBV7-2 | TGTGCCAGCAGCTTAGCGCGGGCCTCTAGCACAGATACGCAGTATTTT | CASSLARASSTDTQYF
TRBJ2-1 | NA | NA | TRBV29-1 | TGCAGCGTTGAAGAACTCAACAGCAATGAGCAGTTCTTC | CSVEELNSNEQFF
TRBJ1-4 | NA | many | TRBV6-5 | TGTGCCAGCAGTTTCGGAAACGGAAAACTGTTTTTT | CASSFGNGKLFF
TRBJ2-3 | NA | many | TRBV12-3/TRBV12-4 | TGTGCCAGCAGCCAAGACAGGACAGCTACAGATACGCAGTATTTT | CASSQDRTATDTQYF
TRBJ2-3 | NA | NA | TRBV6-5 | TGTGCCAGCAGTTTCACGGGACTCACGGATACGCAGTATTTT | CASSFTGLTDTQYF
TRBJ2-1 | TRBD2 | once | TRBV7-9 | TGTGCCAGCAGCCCAACTAGCGGGGGCCCCGAGAATGAGCAGTTCTTC | CASSPTSGGPENEQFF
TRBJ1-4 | NA | NA | TRBV5-1 | TGCGCCAGCAGCGGCCGGGCCCCAAATGAAAAACTGTTTTTT | CASSGRAPNEKLFF
TRBJ2-5 | NA | NA | TRBV7-2 | TGTGCCAGCAGCTCGACGGCCCAAGAGACCCAGTACTTC | CASSSTAQETQYF
TRBJ2-2 | TRBD1 | few | TRBV7-2 | TGTGCCAGCAGCCGGGGACAGGGGACCCTCCGTTTCTTCGGGGAGCTGTTTTTT | CASSRGQGTLRFFGELFF
TRBJ2-7 | TRBD1 | NA | TRBV12-5 | TGTGCTAGTGGTCGTCCGGGACAGGGCTCCGAGCAGTACTTC | CASGRPGQGSEQYF
TRBJ2-5 | NA | few | TRBV20-1 | TGCAGTCCCCAGGAGAGGGAAGAGACCCAGTACTTC | CSPQEREETQYF
TRBJ2-6 | NA | few | TRBV4-3 | TGCGCCAGCAGCCAAGGTCCAGGGCACTCTGGGGCCAACGTCCTGACTTTC | CASSQGPGHSGANVLTF
TRBJ2-1 | TRBD2 | few | TRBV6-5 | TGTGCCAGCAGTCGTAGACTAGCGGTCGATGAGCAGTTCTTC | CASSRRLAVDEQFF
TRBJ2-3 | NA | many | TRBV5-1 | TGCGCCAGCAGGGCAGCGGGCGGAGCAGATACGCAGTATTTT | CASRAAGGADTQYF
TRBJ2-5 | NA | NA | TRBV4-3 | TGCGCCAGCAGCCAAGATCCCTCCTTCCTAGGGTTGCAAGAGACCCAGTACTTC | CASSQDPSFLGLQETQYF
TRBJ2-1 | NA | few | TRBV29-1 | TGCAGCGCCGGCGGCAGGGGAGGCGACAATGAGCAGTTCTTC | CSAGGRGGDNEQFF
TRBJ2-2 | NA | NA | TRBV7-3 | TGTGCCAGCAGCTACCTGGGGGGGGCTGACACCGGGGAGCTGTTTTTT | CASSYLGGADTGELFF
TRBJ2-7 | TRBD2 | few | TRBV2 | TGTGCCAGCAGTGAGGGACTGGGAACTAGCGGGGGCTACGAGCAGTACTTC | CASSEGLGTSGGYEQYF
TRBJ1-6 | NA | NA | TRBV5-6 | TGTGCCAGCAGCGACACAGGGAGCTCCTATAATTCACCCCTCCACTTT | CASSDTGSSYNSPLHF
TRBJ2-6 | NA | few | TRBV6-1 | TGTGCCAGCAGTGTTGGGGGATCCGGGGCCAACGTCCTGACTTTC | CASSVGGSGANVLTF
TRBJ2-2 | NA | NA | TRBV11-2 | TGTGCCAGCAGATCCCTGCAGGGTGGCGGGGAGCTGTTTTTT | CASRSLQGGGELFF
TRBJ1-1 | TRBD1 | NA | TRBV11-2 | TGTGCCAGCAGCGTAACGATCGGACAGGCGGAAGCTTTCTTT | CASSVTIGQAEAFF
TRBJ1-5 | NA | NA | TRBV4-1 | TGCGCCAGCAGCCACGTCCCGGGGGCTCGGCCCCAGCATTTT | CASSHVPGARPQHF
TRBJ2-5 | NA | many | TRBV5-1 | TGTGCCAGCAGCTCTGGGGAGACCCAGTACTTC | CASSSGETQYF
TRBJ1-1 | NA | many | TRBV7-2 | TGTGCCAGCAGCTTACAGAACACTGAAGCTTTCTTT | CASSLQNTEAFF
TRBJ2-1 | NA | few | TRBV7-9 | TGTGCCAGCCGGTCCACCCGGACAGCCAGCTCCTACAATGAGCAGTTCTTC | CASRSTRTASSYNEQFF
TRBJ1-4 | TRBD1 | NA | TRBV6-2/TRBV6-3 | TGTGCCAGCAGTTTCCTCCGGGACAGACTTCCTCCAACTAATGAAAAACTGTTTTTT | CASSFLRDRLPPTNEKLFF
TRBJ2-7 | NA | few | TRBV6-2/TRBV6-3 | TGTGCCAGCAGTTACTGGGAAAGGAGGGGTTACGAGCAGTACTTC | CASSYWERRGYEQYF
TRBJ1-2 | NA | NA | TRBV6-5 | TGTGCCAGCAGGTCAGGAACCTCTAACTATGGCTACACCTTC | CASRSGTSNYGYTF
TRBJ1-2 | TRBD1 | once | TRBV7-2 | TGTGCCAGCAGCGAACGCCCGGACAGGAACTATGGCTACACCTTC | CASSERPDRNYGYTF
TRBJ1-2 | NA | many | TRBV29-1 | TGCAGCGCCGTAACAGAGAATCTCTATGGCTACACCTTC | CSAVTENLYGYTF
TRBJ2-3 | TRBD2 | NA | TRBV7-2 | TGTGCCAGCAGTTTAGCGGGACTGAGCACAGATACGCAGTATTTT | CASSLAGLSTDTQYF
TRBJ2-7 | NA | NA | TRBV18 | TGTGCCAGCTCACCAGGACGGTCTACGGATCAGTACTTC | CASSPGRSTDQYF
TRBJ2-1 | NA | NA | TRBV6-2/TRBV6-3 | TGTGCCAGCAGTTACGATTTCCAGGACCAGTTCTTC | CASSYDFQDQFF
TRBJ2-5 | NA | many | TRBV4-2 | TGTGCCAGCAGCCAAGATTACAAGATCCAAGAGACCCAGTACTTC | CASSQDYKIQETQYF